The rows below give T cell receptor beta chains drawn from one sample of a study of blood T cell repertoires in COVID-19. TCRdb keeps only in-frame clones here, not all; method: immunoSEQ multiplex PCR. The sample holds under 200,000 clones, 90% seen once. The sequenced sample consisted of peripheral blood. Receptor source: a man aged 50 or older with acute or convalescent COVID-19. Each CDR3 is given with its conserved first and last residue. D genes are given only for firm matches. Expanded clones get a size class; other rows say once, few or many, or leave the size out.

TRBV12-3/TRBV12-4,TRBJ2-1,NA,NA,CASRGSGGNEQFF,TGTGCCAGCAGGGGAAGTGGAGGGAATGAGCAGTTCTTC
TRBV19,TRBJ2-7,NA,NA,CVSSIVGAGEQYF,TGTGTCAGTAGTATCGTAGGGGCAGGGGAGCAGTACTTC
TRBV27,TRBJ1-5,TRBD1,NA,CASSTQGINQPQHF,TGTGCCAGCAGCACACAGGGGATAAACCAGCCCCAGCATTTT
TRBV10-2,TRBJ1-5,NA,NA,CASSESRGSNQPQHF,TGCGCCAGCAGTGAGTCGAGAGGAAGCAATCAGCCCCAGCATTTT
TRBV11-2,TRBJ2-5,NA,once,CASSFGGQETQYF,TGTGCCAGCAGCTTTGGAGGACAAGAGACCCAGTACTTC
TRBV6-5,TRBJ2-7,NA,NA,CASMGQAGAYEQYF,TGTGCCAGCATGGGTCAGGCAGGGGCCTACGAGCAGTACTTC
TRBV9,TRBJ1-6,NA,NA,CASSAEGTGSPLHF,TGTGCCAGCAGCGCGGAGGGAACCGGATCACCCCTCCACTTT
TRBV6-5,TRBJ2-1,NA,NA,CASSMGLFSYNEQFF,TGTGCCAGCAGCATGGGCCTTTTCTCCTACAATGAGCAGTTCTTC
TRBV6-1,TRBJ1-3,NA,NA,CASSELYFSGNTIYF,TGTGCCAGCAGTGAATTGTATTTCTCTGGAAACACCATATATTTT
TRBV5-1,TRBJ2-2,TRBD1,NA,CASSSELGQGPGELFF,TGCGCCAGCAGCTCTGAATTGGGACAGGGTCCCGGGGAGCTGTTTTTT
TRBV28,TRBJ2-6,NA,NA,CAILERGGGANVLTF,TGTGCCATCCTAGAAAGGGGTGGCGGGGCCAACGTCCTGACTTTC
TRBV15,TRBJ2-7,NA,NA,CATSRDYYEQYF,TGTGCCACCAGCAGAGATTACTACGAGCAGTACTTC
TRBV7-9,TRBJ1-3,NA,NA,CASSSTPPETVGSGNTIYF,TGTGCCAGCAGCTCCACCCCCCCGGAGACGGTTGGCTCTGGAAACACCATATATTTT
TRBV30,TRBJ1-5,TRBD1,NA,CAWSDRGGQPQHF,TGTGCCTGGAGTGACAGGGGAGGTCAGCCCCAGCATTTT
TRBV11-3,TRBJ2-1,NA,few,CASSLVRDNEQFF,TGTGCCAGCAGCTTAGTGCGGGATAATGAGCAGTTCTTC
TRBV27,TRBJ2-7,TRBD1,NA,CASSAGQGVEQYF,TGTGCCAGCAGCGCCGGACAGGGGGTTGAGCAGTACTTC
TRBV5-1,TRBJ2-1,NA,NA,CASSSDSQQFF,TGCGCCAGCAGCTCGGACTCACAGCAGTTCTTC
TRBV7-9,TRBJ1-4,NA,NA,CASSLYAGGEKLFF,TGTGCCAGCAGCTTATATGCGGGGGGGGAAAAACTGTTTTTT
TRBV3-1/TRBV3-2,TRBJ2-7,NA,NA,CASSPGGITYEQYF,TGTGCCAGCAGCCCCGGGGGAATCACCTACGAGCAGTACTTC
TRBV29-1,TRBJ1-2,NA,NA,CSVATDLPEGYTF,TGCAGCGTTGCAACCGACTTACCGGAGGGCTACACCTTC
TRBV18,TRBJ1-3,TRBD1,NA,CASSPFSGQGGNTIYF,TGTGCCAGCTCCCCTTTCTCGGGACAGGGTGGAAACACCATATATTTT
TRBV7-6,TRBJ2-5,NA,NA,CASGHRVETQYF,TGTGCCAGCGGCCACAGGGTAGAGACCCAGTACTTC
TRBV10-3,TRBJ2-2,TRBD2,NA,CAISGGSGANTGELFF,TGTGCCATCAGTGGTGGTAGCGGGGCCAACACCGGGGAGCTGTTTTTT
TRBV5-1,TRBJ1-3,NA,few,CASSPRGGGNTIYF,TGCGCCAGCAGCCCCCGAGGGGGTGGAAACACCATATATTTT
TRBV4-2,TRBJ2-1,NA,NA,CASSQENYGVKGQSEQFF,TGTGCCAGCAGCCAAGAGAATTATGGGGTCAAGGGGCAGAGTGAGCAGTTCTTC
TRBV18,TRBJ1-3,NA,NA,CASSPGADSGNTIYF,TGTGCCAGCTCACCAGGGGCAGACTCTGGAAACACCATATATTTT
TRBV28,TRBJ2-1,TRBD1,NA,CASTLAAGTGDNEQFF,TGTGCCAGCACCCTAGCCGCCGGGACAGGAGACAATGAGCAGTTCTTC
TRBV3-1/TRBV3-2,TRBJ2-5,TRBD2,few,CASSPGLAGGRRETQYF,TGTGCCAGCAGCCCGGGACTAGCGGGAGGTCGTCGGGAGACCCAGTACTTC
TRBV19,TRBJ1-5,TRBD1,NA,CASSIVRAGGLDQPQHF,TGTGCCAGTAGTATAGTCAGGGCAGGGGGCTTGGATCAGCCCCAGCATTTT
TRBV29-1,TRBJ2-1,NA,NA,CSVDSGDSSYNEQFF,TGCAGCGTTGATAGCGGAGACAGCTCCTACAATGAGCAGTTCTTC
TRBV13,TRBJ2-7,TRBD2,NA,CARLSGRAYEQYF,TGTGCCAGACTCAGCGGGAGGGCCTACGAGCAGTACTTC
TRBV25-1,TRBJ1-4,TRBD1,few,CASSRDRVGEKLFF,TGTGCCAGCAGCCGCGACAGGGTAGGGGAAAAACTGTTTTTT